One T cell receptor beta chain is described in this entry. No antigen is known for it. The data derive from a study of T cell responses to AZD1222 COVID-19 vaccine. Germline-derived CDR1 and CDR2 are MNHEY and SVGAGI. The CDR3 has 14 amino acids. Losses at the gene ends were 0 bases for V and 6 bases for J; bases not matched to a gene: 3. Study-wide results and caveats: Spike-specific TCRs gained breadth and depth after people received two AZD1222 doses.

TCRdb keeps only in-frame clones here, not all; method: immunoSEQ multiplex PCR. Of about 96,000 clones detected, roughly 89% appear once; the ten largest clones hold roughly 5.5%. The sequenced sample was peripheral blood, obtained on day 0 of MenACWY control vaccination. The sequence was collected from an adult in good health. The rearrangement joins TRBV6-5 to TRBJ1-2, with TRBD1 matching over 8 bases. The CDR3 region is CASSYSRQGHGYTF. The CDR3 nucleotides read TGTGCCAGCAGTTACTCGAGACAGGGGCATGGCTACACCTTC.